These 27 T cell receptor beta chains came from one sample sequenced in a study of cytomegalovirus exposure and HLA in healthy donors. PCR amplification relied on 60 Vbeta primers (plus 13 Jbeta primers). Here immunoSEQ multiplex PCR was the method, and the copy in TCRdb shows in-frame clones only, minus some. The data show about 180,000 clones, about 78% seen once. Sequencing was done on a sample of PBMCs. The receptors originated from a man aged 40-49 years in good health and CMV-seronegative.

The J gene is TRBJ2-7, the V gene TRBV9, with 8 bases that match TRBD2. J lost 2 bases, V lost 4 bases, and 5 bases had no gene match. This CDR3 region has 14 residues. Germline assignment: CDR1 SGDLS and CDR2 YYNGEE. Here the CDR3 reads CASSPGGVTYEQYF. In DNA, the CDR3 is TGTGCCAGCAGCCCCGGGGGGGTAACCTACGAGCAGTACTTC.

This clone was observed once. This chain uses TRBV5-1 with TRBJ2-5, with D possibly being TRBD1 (6 bases). The CDR3 sequence is 13 residues long. V was pared by 8 bases and J by 4 bases, with 15 bases between. Germline V gene sequence: CDR1 SGHRS, CDR2 YFSETQ. DNA of the CDR3: TGCGCCAGTTATGGACAGCCCCGAGAGACCCAGTACTTC. Its translation: CASYGQPRETQYF.

The chain is built from TRBV7-8 and TRBJ2-5; tentatively, D is TRBD2 (5 bases). V gave up 8 bases and J gave up 0 bases, with 19 bases separating them. CDR1 and CDR2 from the germline V gene are SGHVS and FQNEAQ. CDR3 length: 16 residues. The CDR3 nucleotides are TGTGCCAGCGGACCACTCTCCAGCGGCCACCAAGAGACCCAGTACTTC. Amino acid sequence: CASGPLSSGHQETQYF.

The chain carries TRBV5-6 and TRBJ2-1; 7 bases line up with TRBD2. The CDR3 has 17 residues. The J segment lost 7 bases and the V segment lost 0 bases, leaving 13 bases of the junction unmatched. The germline V gene encodes CDR1 SGHDT and CDR2 YYEEEE. CDR3 in amino acids: CASSLGFRLAVGNEQFF. Written as DNA, the CDR3 is TGTGCCAGCAGCTTGGGATTCAGGCTAGCGGTGGGGAATGAGCAGTTCTTC.

This clone was counted a few times. The chain employs TRBV7-2 and TRBJ1-5; D uncertain. CDR1 is SGHTA and CDR2 is FQGNSA in the germline V gene. The CDR3 loop spans 15 amino acids. Deletions cut 5 bases from V and 0 bases from J, with 11 bases between. CDR3: CASSPRVYSNQPQHF. As DNA, the CDR3 is TGTGCCAGCAGCCCCCGTGTATATAGCAATCAGCCCCAGCATTTT.

This rearrangement joins TRBV5-1 to TRBJ2-7, with 7 bases matching TRBD1. Looked up from germline, CDR1 is SGHRS and CDR2 is YFSETQ. The CDR3 is 14 amino acids. V shed 4 bases, J shed 2 bases, and the junction held 6 bases outside the gene matches. The CDR3 coding sequence is TGCGCCAGCAGCACGGGACAGATAACCTACGAGCAGTACTTC. Residues: CASSTGQITYEQYF.

This chain joins TRBV2 and TRBJ2-7; TRBD1 agrees at 7 bases. Looked up from germline, CDR1 is SNHLY and CDR2 is FYNNEI. V was clipped by 11 bases and J by 0 bases; unmatched bases: 10. The CDR3 contains 14 residues. The CDR3 nucleotides are TGTGCCTGCACCCGAGGGACAGACTCCTACGAGCAGTACTTC. The encoded protein is CACTRGTDSYEQYF.

The gene calls are TRBV27 and TRBJ2-5; 9 bases align to TRBD1. This CDR3 region has 15 residues. In germline, CDR1 is MNHEY, CDR2 SMNVEV (reference sequence). Trimming took 6 bases from V and 2 from J; bases not matched to a gene: 7. The CDR3 nucleotides read TGTGCCAGCAGCGGACAGGGGCAACAACAAGAGACCCAGTACTTC. Its translation: CASSGQGQQQETQYF.

J is TRBJ2-7 and V is TRBV27, with 10 bases that match TRBD2. CDR3 length: 15 residues. Per the germline V gene, CDR1 is MNHEY and CDR2 is SMNVEV (reference sequence). The V segment lost 4 bases and the J segment 3 bases; nucleotides outside the gene matches: 6. The CDR3 loop is CASSYSGLAFYEQYF. The CDR3 DNA follows: TGTGCCAGCAGTTACTCGGGACTAGCGTTCTACGAGCAGTACTTC.

The chain combines TRBV7-8 with TRBJ2-2; 7 bases fit TRBD2. From germline, CDR1 is SGHVS and CDR2 FQNEAQ. V shed 1 base and J 4 bases; nucleotides not matched to a gene: 9. There are 17 residues in the CDR3. The CDR3 sequence is CASSLEVGGGFTGELFF. The DNA for the CDR3 is TGTGCCAGCAGCTTAGAGGTTGGCGGGGGATTCACCGGGGAGCTGTTTTTT.

This chain joins TRBV5-1 and TRBJ1-1, with 8 bases fitting TRBD1. The germline V gene encodes CDR1 SGHRS and CDR2 YFSETQ. The V segment lost 3 bases and the J segment 3 bases; nucleotides outside the gene matches: 7. This CDR3 is 15 amino acids long. CDR3: CASSWDRSRDTEAFF. In DNA, the CDR3 is TGCGCCAGCAGCTGGGACAGGTCTCGGGACACTGAAGCTTTCTTT.

This rearrangement joins TRBV5-4 to TRBJ2-7, with 11 bases fitting TRBD2. The junction had 10 bases not matched to a gene; V was cut back by 0 bases and J by 2 bases. This CDR3 spans 18 amino acids. CDR1 is SGHNT and CDR2 is YYREEE in the germline V gene (reference sequence). CDR3 sequence: CASSLGRLAGGPAYEQYF. In DNA form, the CDR3 reads TGTGCCAGCAGCTTGGGGCGGCTAGCGGGAGGACCAGCCTACGAGCAGTACTTC.

The chain carries TRBV18 and TRBJ2-1, with 9 nucleotides matching TRBD2. V dropped 0 bases and J dropped 7; count of bases not matched to a gene: 10. This CDR3 is 17 amino acids long. Per germline, CDR1 KGHSH and CDR2 LQKENI. This CDR3 is CASSPPSRGGAVNEQFF. In DNA form, the CDR3 reads TGTGCCAGCTCACCACCGTCTCGCGGGGGGGCGGTAAATGAGCAGTTCTTC. Full variable domain (missing parts from reference TRBV18 and TRBJ2-1): NAGVMQNPRHLVRRRGQEARLRCSPMKGHSHVYWYRQLPEEGLKFMVYLQKENIIDESGMPKERFSAEFPKEGPSILRIQQVVRGDSAAYFCASSPPSRGGAVNEQFFGPGTRLTVL.

The chain carries TRBV28 and TRBJ2-3, with 9 bases fitting TRBD2. Trimming at V came to 4 bases and at J to 1 base, leaving 3 bases not matched to a gene. The CDR3 runs to 15 residues. Germline CDR1 is MDHEN and CDR2 is SYDVKM. CDR3 loop: CASSSSGVGTDTQYF. The CDR3 DNA reads TGTGCCAGCAGTTCTAGCGGGGTGGGCACAGATACGCAGTATTTT.

This chain joins TRBV4-3 and TRBJ2-1, with 9 nucleotides matching TRBD2. The CDR3 sequence is 15 residues long. V lost 4 bases and J lost 3; bases outside the gene matches: 4. CDR1 and CDR2 from the germline V gene are LGHNA and YSLEER. CDR3 amino acids: CASSLSAGGYNEQFF. CDR3 DNA sequence: TGCGCCAGCAGCCTATCAGCGGGGGGCTACAATGAGCAGTTCTTC.

V usage is TRBV29-1 and J usage is TRBJ2-4; tentative D call: TRBD1 (5 bases). Trimming cost V 7 bases and J 6 bases, with 19 bases left between them. This CDR3 comprises 14 residues. CDR1 and CDR2 (germline): SQVTM, ANQGSEA. This CDR3 reads CSAHTQGRLNIQYF. The CDR3 nucleotides read TGCAGCGCCCACACCCAGGGAAGGCTAAACATTCAGTACTTC.

V and J are TRBV7-6 and TRBJ2-3; D gene uncertain. V lost 2 bases and J lost 1, with 7 bases in between. The CDR3 covers 14 residues. Germline CDR1 SGHVS, CDR2 FNYEAQ. For the CDR3, the DNA is TGTGCCAGCAGCTTACAGAGCGGCACAGATACGCAGTATTTT. This gives the protein CASSLQSGTDTQYF.

The J gene is TRBJ2-7, the V gene TRBV30; possibly TRBD2 for D (6 bases). The CDR3 has 12 amino acids. The ends were cut back, 3 bases at V and 5 bases at J, with 11 bases in the middle. Germline V gene data show CDR1 as GTSNPN and CDR2 as SVGIG (reference sequence). The CDR3 sequence is CAWSFGGNEQYF. CDR3 DNA sequence: TGTGCCTGGAGCTTCGGAGGGAACGAGCAGTACTTC.

The count of this clone is one. The rearrangement links TRBV7-2 to TRBJ1-6; 10 bases match TRBD1. Germline V CDR1 and CDR2: SGHTA, FQGNSA. With 5 bases clipped from V and 8 bases from J, the junction kept 9 bases outside the gene matches. The CDR3 length is 16 residues. CDR3 sequence reads: CASSPLRDRGDSPLHF. CDR3 in DNA: TGTGCCAGCAGCCCCCTAAGGGACAGGGGTGATTCACCCCTCCACTTT.

The rearrangement uses TRBV7-9 and TRBJ2-7, with 8 bases that match TRBD1. V gave up 4 bases and J gave up 2 bases; unmatched junction bases: 4. CDR1 and CDR2 (germline): SEHNR, FQNEAQ (reference sequence). This CDR3 has 14 residues. The CDR3 DNA sequence: TGTGCCAGCAGCTCCGGGGACAGGACCTACGAGCAGTACTTC. Translation: CASSSGDRTYEQYF.

The genes are TRBV18 and TRBJ2-2, with D possibly being TRBD2 (6 bases). This CDR3 is 16 amino acids long. Trimming shortened V by 6 bases and J by 0 bases, and 14 bases separated the two germline ends. Germline V gene sequence: CDR1 KGHSH, CDR2 LQKENI. The CDR3 is CASSGSRLTNTGELFF. The DNA for the CDR3 is TGTGCCAGCTCCGGGAGCAGACTTACGAACACCGGGGAGCTGTTTTTT.

This rearrangement joins TRBV5-8 to TRBJ1-6, with D unresolved. The CDR3 has 16 residues. Between the trimmed V and J ends, which lost 4 bases and 10 bases, there was a span of 21 bases. Germline V gene sequence: CDR1 SGHTS, CDR2 YDEGEE. The CDR3 nucleotides are TGTGCCAGCAGCGCGGTGGTGCGGCGCTTCGGATCACCCCTCCACTTT. The encoded protein is CASSAVVRRFGSPLHF.

Comments on this clone: The same CDR3 can be traced to other DNA sequences in this sample. V gene TRBV19 combines with J gene TRBJ2-7, with D tentatively TRBD1 (5 bases). V was clipped by 5 bases and J by 1 base, with 9 bases between them. From germline, CDR1 is LNHDA and CDR2 SQIVND (reference sequence). This CDR3 has 13 residues. CDR3 in DNA: TGTGCCAGTAGTGTGACAGCATCCTACGAGCAGTACTTC. Translation: CASSVTASYEQYF.

This sequence joins TRBV7-9 and TRBJ1-2, with D tentatively TRBD1 (6 bases). Trimming cost V 6 bases and J 1 base, with 15 bases left between them. Germline CDR1 is SEHNR and CDR2 is FQNEAQ (reference sequence). The CDR3 length is 15 residues. In DNA, the CDR3 is TGTGCCAGCAGTCCCGGACAGCTGAATAACTATGGCTACACCTTC. Its translation is CASSPGQLNNYGYTF.

The V call is TRBV12-5, the J call TRBJ1-3; 7 bases agree with TRBD1. Germline CDR1 reads LGHNT; CDR2 reads FRNRAP. V lost 6 bases to trimming and J lost 0 bases; unmatched junction nucleotides: 8. The CDR3 is 16 residues long. The CDR3 is CASGAGYRGSGNTIYF. CDR3 sequence (DNA): TGTGCTAGTGGCGCCGGCTACAGGGGCTCTGGAAACACCATATATTTT.

This sequence joins TRBV11-3 and TRBJ1-3; maybe TRBD1 (5 bases). Germline CDR1 reads SGHNT; CDR2 reads YENEEA. Trimming removed 5 bases at V and 3 bases at J, with 17 bases between. The CDR3 runs 16 residues. CDR3 amino acids: CASSLYDSTIGNTIYF. Written as DNA, the CDR3 is TGTGCCAGCAGCCTCTATGACAGCACGATTGGAAACACCATATATTTT.

This chain uses TRBV7-9 with TRBJ2-1, with TRBD2 matching 9 bases. There are 16 residues in the CDR3. V was clipped by 2 bases and J by 4 bases; unmatched bases: 6. CDR1 and CDR2 (germline): SEHNR, FQNEAQ (reference sequence). CDR3 residues: CASSLFGGGGYNEQFF. CDR3 DNA: TGTGCCAGCAGCTTATTTGGCGGGGGGGGATACAATGAGCAGTTCTTC.